Shown below are 3 T cell receptor beta chains from a single sample sequenced in a study of response to subunit inactivated influenza vaccine. TCRdb fed the RT-PCR reads into MiXCR, producing one record per CDR3 protein. The sample lists over 400,000 distinct CDR3 sequences; 10% to 11% were seen once. This specimen was PBMCs from blood, taken around seven weeks after vaccination. These receptors were obtained from a man aged 50 to 60 who received an inactivated influenza vaccine.

This clonotype was detected a few times. The chain uses TRBV10-3 and TRBJ1-4, with TRBD1 identical over 7 bases. There are 14 residues in the CDR3. V lost 5 bases and J lost 4; bases outside the gene matches: 4. Germline values: CDR1 ENHRY, CDR2 SYGVKD. The CDR3 coding sequence is TGTGCCATCAGTCGACAGGGACTTAATGAAAAACTGTTTTTT. Protein sequence: CAISRQGLNEKLFF.

The J gene is TRBJ2-1, the V gene TRBV18; 10 bases fit TRBD2. This CDR3 is built from 18 residues. Germline CDR1 is KGHSH and CDR2 is LQKENI. V was clipped by 5 bases and J by 0 bases; unmatched bases: 10. In DNA, the CDR3 is TGTGCCAGCTCATCTAGCGGGAGCGGTACCAGCTCCTACAATGAGCAGTTCTTC. It yields the protein CASSSSGSGTSSYNEQFF.

This clonotype has more than one count but fewer than ten. The chain is built from TRBV5-5 and TRBJ2-7; D is undetermined. This CDR3 has 14 amino acids. The V end lost 4 bases, the J end lost 5 bases, and 16 bases lay between the germline ends. The germline CDR1 and CDR2 sequences are SGHKS and YYEKEE (reference sequence). Here the CDR3 DNA reads TGTGCCAGCAGCCCGGTAACCTCATCTGACGAGCAGTACTTC. It translates to CASSPVTSSDEQYF.